This TCR beta chain was retrieved from a study of CD8 T cells in ankylosing spondylitis. TCRdb reprocessed the 5' RACE reads with MiXCR, giving one entry per CDR3 protein. The data contain about 450,000 distinct CDR3 sequences, roughly 26% of them singletons. Study-wide results and limits: A motif of 8 or 9 highly homologous TCR beta variants was seen as apparently characteristic of ankylosing spondylitis blood. As for the disease-linked clones, they showed a CD8+ phenotype and occurred at relatively low frequencies in peripheral blood. The clones that were linked to disease were reported to be significantly enriched in matched synovial fluid samples from ankylosing spondylitis patients.

As to this clonotype: Its antigen is unidentified.

CDR3 length equals 16 residues. CDR1 DFQATT and CDR2 SNEGSKA come from the germline V gene (reference sequence). The ends lost 6 bases at V and 4 bases at J; junction bases unmatched: 14. The specimen was blood, either unsorted or a sorted T cell fraction (not recorded which). The V gene is TRBV20-1, the J gene TRBJ2-3; 9 bases fit TRBD2. The receptor's source is a male donor with ankylosing spondylitis. The CDR3 sequence is CSARPRGREGSDTQYF. In nucleotides, the CDR3 is TGCAGTGCCCGACCTAGAGGGCGGGAGGGGTCAGATACGCAGTATTTT.